One sample yielded the 3 T cell receptor beta chains listed below, sequenced in a study of patients with pleural tuberculosis. TCRdb reprocessed the reads via MiXCR and lists one record per CDR3 protein. The data hold about 50,000 distinct CDR3 sequences, with about 6.8% observed a single time. The receptors stem from a human donor with pleural tuberculosis.

This clonotype was counted only a few times. The chain links TRBV5-6 to TRBJ2-1; no definite D call. The germline V gene has CDR1 SGHDT and CDR2 YYEEEE. Trimming shortened V by 1 base and J by 5 bases, and 7 bases separated the two germline ends. CDR3 size: 13 residues. In DNA form, the CDR3 reads TGTGCCAGCAGCTTGTGGAACCACAATGAGCAGTTCTTC. Translated, it gives CASSLWNHNEQFF.

The table lists this clonotype with many counts. The rearrangement joins TRBV6-2 or TRBV6-3 to TRBJ2-7, with D possibly being TRBD2 (7 bases). The V and J ends lost 0 bases and 5 bases respectively, with 11 bases between them. The CDR3 spans 14 residues. Looked up from germline, CDR1 is MNHEY and CDR2 is SVGEGT. CDR3 residues: CASSYSGGDNEQYV. The DNA for the CDR3 is TGTGCCAGCAGTTACTCGGGAGGGGACAACGAGCAGTACGTC.

This clonotype was seen at least ten times. The chain recombines TRBV5-5 with TRBJ1-1; D remains unclear. The V gene lost 1 base and the J gene lost 3 bases, with 4 bases spanning the gap. The CDR3 loop spans 12 amino acids. CDR1 is SGHKS and CDR2 is YYEKEE in the germline V gene (reference sequence). The CDR3 protein is CASSLTDTEAFF. The CDR3 nucleotides read TGTGCCAGCAGCTTGACCGACACTGAAGCTTTCTTT.